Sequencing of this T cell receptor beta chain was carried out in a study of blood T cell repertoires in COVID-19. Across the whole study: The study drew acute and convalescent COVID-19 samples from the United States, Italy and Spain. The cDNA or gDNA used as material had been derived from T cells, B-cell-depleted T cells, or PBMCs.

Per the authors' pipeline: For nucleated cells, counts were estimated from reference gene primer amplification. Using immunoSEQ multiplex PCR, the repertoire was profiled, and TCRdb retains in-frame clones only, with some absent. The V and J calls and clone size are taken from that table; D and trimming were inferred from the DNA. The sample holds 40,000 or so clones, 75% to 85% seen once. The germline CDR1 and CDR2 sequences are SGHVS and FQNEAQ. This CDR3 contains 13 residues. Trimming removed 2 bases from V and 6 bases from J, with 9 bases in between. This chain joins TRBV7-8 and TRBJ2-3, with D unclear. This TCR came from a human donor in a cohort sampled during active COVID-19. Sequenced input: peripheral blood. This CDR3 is CASSLISRDTQYF. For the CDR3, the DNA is TGTGCCAGCAGCTTAATTTCTAGGGATACGCAGTATTTT. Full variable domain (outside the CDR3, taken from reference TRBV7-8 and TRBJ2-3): GAGVSQSPRYKVAKRGQDVALRCDPISGHVSLFWYQQALGQGPEFLTYFQNEAQLDKSGLPSDRFFAERPEGSVSTLKIQRTQQEDSAVYLCASSLISRDTQYFGPGTRLTVL.